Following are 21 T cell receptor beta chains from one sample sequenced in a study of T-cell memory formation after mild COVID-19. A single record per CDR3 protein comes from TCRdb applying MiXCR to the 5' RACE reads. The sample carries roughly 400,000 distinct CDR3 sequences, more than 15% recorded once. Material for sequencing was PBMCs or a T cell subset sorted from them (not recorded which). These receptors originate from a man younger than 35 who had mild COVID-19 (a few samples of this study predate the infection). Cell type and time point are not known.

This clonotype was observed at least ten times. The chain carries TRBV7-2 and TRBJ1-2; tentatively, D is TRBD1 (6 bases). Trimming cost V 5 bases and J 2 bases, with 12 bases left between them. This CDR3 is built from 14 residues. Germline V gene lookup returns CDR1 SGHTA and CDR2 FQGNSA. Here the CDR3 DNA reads TGTGCCAGCAGCAGAAACCAGGGGAACTATGGCTACACCTTC. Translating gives CASSRNQGNYGYTF.

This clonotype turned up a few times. The CDR3 spells CASSLNTGDYGYTF. CDR3 coding DNA: TGTGCCAGCAGCTTAAATACAGGGGACTATGGCTACACCTTC. The chain is built from TRBV7-9 and TRBJ1-2, with 7 bases matching TRBD1. This CDR3 contains 14 residues. Germline V lookup: CDR1 SEHNR, CDR2 FQNEAQ (reference sequence). V was pared by 2 bases and J by 3 bases, with 3 bases of the junction left unmatched.

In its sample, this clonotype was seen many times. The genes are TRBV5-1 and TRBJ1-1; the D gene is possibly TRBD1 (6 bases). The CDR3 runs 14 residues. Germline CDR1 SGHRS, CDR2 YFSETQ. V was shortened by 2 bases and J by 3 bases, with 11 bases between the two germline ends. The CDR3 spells CASSFWDTHTEAFF. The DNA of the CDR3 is TGCGCCAGCAGCTTTTGGGACACTCACACTGAAGCTTTCTTT.

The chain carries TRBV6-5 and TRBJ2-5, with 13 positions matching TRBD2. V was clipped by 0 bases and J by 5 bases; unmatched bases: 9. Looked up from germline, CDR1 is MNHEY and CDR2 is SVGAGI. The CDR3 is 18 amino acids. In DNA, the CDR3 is TGTGCCAGCAGTTACTCGGCGACTAGCGGGGGGAGCAGGGAGACCCAGTACTTC. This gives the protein CASSYSATSGGSRETQYF.

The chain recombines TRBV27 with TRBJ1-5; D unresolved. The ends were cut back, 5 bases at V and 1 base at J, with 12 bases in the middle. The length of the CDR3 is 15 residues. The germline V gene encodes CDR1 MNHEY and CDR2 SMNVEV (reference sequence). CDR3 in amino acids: CASSPDLWSNQPQHF. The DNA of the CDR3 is TGTGCCAGCAGTCCGGACCTTTGGAGCAATCAGCCCCAGCATTTT.

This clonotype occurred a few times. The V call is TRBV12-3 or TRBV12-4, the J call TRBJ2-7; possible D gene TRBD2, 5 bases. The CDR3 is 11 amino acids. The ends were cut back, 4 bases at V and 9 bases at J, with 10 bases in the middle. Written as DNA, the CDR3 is TGTGCCAGCAGTTCGGGGTCCTTGCAGTACGTC. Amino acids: CASSSGSLQYV.

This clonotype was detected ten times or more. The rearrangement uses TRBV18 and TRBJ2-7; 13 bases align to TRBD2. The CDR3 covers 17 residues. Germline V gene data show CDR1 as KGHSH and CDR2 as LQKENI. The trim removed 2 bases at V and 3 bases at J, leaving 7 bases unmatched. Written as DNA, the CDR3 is TGTGCCAGCTCACCATCGACTAGCGGGGGGCGCTTCTACGAGCAGTACTTC. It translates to CASSPSTSGGRFYEQYF. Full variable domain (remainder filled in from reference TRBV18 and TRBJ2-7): NAGVMQNPRHLVRRRGQEARLRCSPMKGHSHVYWYRQLPEEGLKFMVYLQKENIIDESGMPKERFSAEFPKEGPSILRIQQVVRGDSAAYFCASSPSTSGGRFYEQYFGPGTRLTVT.

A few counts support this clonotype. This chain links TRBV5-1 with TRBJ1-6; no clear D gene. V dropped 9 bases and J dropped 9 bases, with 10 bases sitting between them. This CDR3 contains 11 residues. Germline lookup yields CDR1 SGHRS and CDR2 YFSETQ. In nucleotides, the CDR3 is TGCGCCAAAACGTCTAGTTCACCCCTCCACTTT. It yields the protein CAKTSSSPLHF.

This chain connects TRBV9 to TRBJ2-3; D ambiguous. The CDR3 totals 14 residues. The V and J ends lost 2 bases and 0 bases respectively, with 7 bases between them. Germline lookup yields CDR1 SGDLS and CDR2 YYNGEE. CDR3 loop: CASSVHSSTDTQYF. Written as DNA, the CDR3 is TGTGCCAGCAGCGTGCACAGTAGCACAGATACGCAGTATTTT.

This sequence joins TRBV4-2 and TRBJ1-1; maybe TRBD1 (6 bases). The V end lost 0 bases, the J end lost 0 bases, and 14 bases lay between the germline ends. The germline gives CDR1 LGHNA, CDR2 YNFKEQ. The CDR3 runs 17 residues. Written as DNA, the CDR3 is TGTGCCAGCAGCCAAGATATGGGGGGCGGAATGAACACTGAAGCTTTCTTT. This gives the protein CASSQDMGGGMNTEAFF.

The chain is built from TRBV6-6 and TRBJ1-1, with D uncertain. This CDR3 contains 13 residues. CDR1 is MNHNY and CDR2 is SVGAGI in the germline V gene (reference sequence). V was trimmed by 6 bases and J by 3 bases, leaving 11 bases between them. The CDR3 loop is CASSPPMDTEAFF. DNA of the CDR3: TGTGCCAGCAGCCCACCAATGGACACTGAAGCTTTCTTT.

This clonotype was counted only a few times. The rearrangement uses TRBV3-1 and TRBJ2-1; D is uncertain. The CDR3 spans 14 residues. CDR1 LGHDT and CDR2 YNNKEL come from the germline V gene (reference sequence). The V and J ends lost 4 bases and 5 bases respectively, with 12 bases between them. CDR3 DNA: TGTGCCAGCAGCCCCCCCGGACGGGACAATGAGCAGTTCTTC. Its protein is CASSPPGRDNEQFF.

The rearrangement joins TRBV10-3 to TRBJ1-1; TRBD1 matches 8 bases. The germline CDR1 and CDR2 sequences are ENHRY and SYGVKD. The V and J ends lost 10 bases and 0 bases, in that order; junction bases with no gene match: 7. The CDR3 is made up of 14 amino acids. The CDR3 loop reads CATKGQAMNTEAFF. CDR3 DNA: TGTGCCACCAAGGGACAGGCAATGAACACTGAAGCTTTCTTT.

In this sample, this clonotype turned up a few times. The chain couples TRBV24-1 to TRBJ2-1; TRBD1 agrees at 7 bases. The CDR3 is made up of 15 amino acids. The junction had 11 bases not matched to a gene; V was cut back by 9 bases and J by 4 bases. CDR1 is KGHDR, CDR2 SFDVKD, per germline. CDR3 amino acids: CATQEQGPLYNEQFF. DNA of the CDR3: TGTGCCACCCAAGAACAGGGGCCTCTATACAATGAGCAGTTCTTC.

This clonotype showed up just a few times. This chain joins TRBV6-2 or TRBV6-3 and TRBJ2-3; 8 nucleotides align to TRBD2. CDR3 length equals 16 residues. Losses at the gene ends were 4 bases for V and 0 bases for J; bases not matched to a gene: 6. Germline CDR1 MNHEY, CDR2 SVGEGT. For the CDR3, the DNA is TGTGCCAGCAGTTGGGTTAGCGGGACTAGCACAGATACGCAGTATTTT. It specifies CASSWVSGTSTDTQYF.

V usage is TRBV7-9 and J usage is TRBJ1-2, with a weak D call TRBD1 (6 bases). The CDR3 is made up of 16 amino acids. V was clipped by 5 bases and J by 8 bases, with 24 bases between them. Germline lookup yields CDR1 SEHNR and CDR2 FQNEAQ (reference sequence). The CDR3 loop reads CASSINPLRGVEGYTF. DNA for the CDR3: TGTGCCAGCAGCATCAATCCCCTCAGGGGAGTGGAGGGCTACACCTTC.

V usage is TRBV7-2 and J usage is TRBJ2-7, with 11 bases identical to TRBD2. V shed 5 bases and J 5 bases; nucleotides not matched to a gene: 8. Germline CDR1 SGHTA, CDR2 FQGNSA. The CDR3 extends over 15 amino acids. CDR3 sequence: CASSRIAGGHDEQYF. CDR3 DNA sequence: TGTGCCAGCAGCCGGATAGCGGGGGGGCATGACGAGCAGTACTTC.

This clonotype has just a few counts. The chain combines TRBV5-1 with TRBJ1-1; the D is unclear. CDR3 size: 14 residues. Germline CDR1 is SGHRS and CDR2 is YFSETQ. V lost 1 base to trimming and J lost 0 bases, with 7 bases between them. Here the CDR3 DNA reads TGCGCCAGCAGCTTGCTCAGGCTGAACACTGAAGCTTTCTTT. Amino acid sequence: CASSLLRLNTEAFF.

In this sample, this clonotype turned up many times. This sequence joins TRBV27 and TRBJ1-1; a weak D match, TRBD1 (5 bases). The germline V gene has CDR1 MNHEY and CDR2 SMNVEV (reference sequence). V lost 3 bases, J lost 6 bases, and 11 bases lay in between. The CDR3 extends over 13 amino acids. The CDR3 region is CASSFQGLAEAFF. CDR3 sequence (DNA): TGTGCCAGCAGTTTCCAGGGCCTCGCTGAAGCTTTCTTT.

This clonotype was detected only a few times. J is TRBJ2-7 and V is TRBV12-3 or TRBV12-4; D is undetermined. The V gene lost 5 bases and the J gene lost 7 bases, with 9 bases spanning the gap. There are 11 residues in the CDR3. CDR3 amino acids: CASSRAREQYF. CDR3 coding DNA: TGTGCCAGCAGTAGGGCGCGGGAGCAGTACTTC.

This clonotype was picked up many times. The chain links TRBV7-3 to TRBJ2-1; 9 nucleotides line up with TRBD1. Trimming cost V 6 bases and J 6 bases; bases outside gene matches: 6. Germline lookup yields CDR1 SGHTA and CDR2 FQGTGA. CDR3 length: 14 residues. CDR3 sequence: CASSSPGQGNEQFF. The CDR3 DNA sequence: TGTGCCAGCAGTTCTCCGGGACAGGGCAATGAGCAGTTCTTC.